The 2 T cell receptor beta chains listed next were all sequenced from one sample in a study of blood T cell repertoires in COVID-19. TCRdb keeps only in-frame clones here, not all; method: immunoSEQ multiplex PCR. This sample has a few hundred thousand clones; about 85% occur once, and the top ten carry approximately 6.6%. The source material was PBMCs or T cells enriched from blood (not recorded which). The receptors stem from a woman aged 45-59 years who had been exposed to COVID-19.

The rearrangement uses TRBV10-1 and TRBJ1-1; 7 bases are shared with TRBD1. This CDR3 region has 12 residues. Germline CDR1 and CDR2: WNHNN and SYGVQD (reference sequence). Trimming cost V 4 bases and J 7 bases; bases outside gene matches: 3. The DNA for the CDR3 is TGCGCCAGCAGTGGGACAGGTAATGAAGCTTTCTTT. Its translation is CASSGTGNEAFF.

V is TRBV19 and J is TRBJ1-2; tentative D call: TRBD1 (5 bases). The CDR3 has 13 amino acids. Germline V CDR1 and CDR2: LNHDA, SQIVND (reference sequence). V lost 8 bases, J lost 4 bases, and 14 bases lay in between. The CDR3 region is CASRATDVYGYTF. CDR3 sequence (DNA): TGTGCCAGTCGAGCGACAGACGTCTATGGCTACACCTTC.